This T cell receptor (beta chain) was recovered during a study of cytomegalovirus exposure and HLA in healthy donors. Overall study context: The approximately 130 validation repertoires matched the roughly 700 first-cohort repertoires in platform, a later analysis reported.

Whole-study results and caveats: The authors listed 150 to 200 TCR beta chains as cytomegalovirus-associated. The finding came from a later analysis; first-cohort TCR clusters tended to co-occur in the roughly 110 validation repertoires. Cytomegalovirus status was reportedly diagnosed by the classifier with high sensitivity and specificity.

From germline, CDR1 is SNHLY and CDR2 FYNNEI. Trimming shortened V by 4 bases and J by 3 bases, and 13 bases separated the two germline ends. This CDR3 has 15 residues. Sequencing was performed with immunoSEQ multiplex PCR; in TCRdb, only in-frame clones are kept and a portion is missing. The sample lists some 180,000 clones; around nine tenths were seen once. This clone was found once. Its specificity is not known. The receptor comes from a man between 25 and 39 years old in good health and CMV-seropositive. The specimen was PBMCs. This rearrangement joins TRBV2 to TRBJ1-3; weak D call: TRBD1 (6 bases). CDR3 DNA sequence: TGTGCCAGCAGTGGCCTCGGGACATATGGAAACACCATATATTTT. It translates to CASSGLGTYGNTIYF.